One TCR beta chain is described in this entry. The specificity of this receptor is unknown. Base qualities were left out, and no much larger clone turns up one base away. The sample's time point, from its label and the paper: cycle 1 day 1 (C1D1), immediately before nivolumab initiation. Every trial patient had relapsed after autologous stem cell transplantation, and cohorts A, B and C differed in prior brentuximab vedotin exposure. The trial cohort was composed of 55 to 65 patients with relapsed/refractory classical Hodgkin lymphoma, for whom complete response, partial response or progressive disease was recorded as best overall response. Trial patients were treated with single-agent nivolumab in the multi-cohort phase II CheckMate 205 trial. Best overall response was determined by an independent review committee according to the 2007 International Working Group response criteria. Trial PBMCs were obtained immediately prior to nivolumab initiation (C1D1) and on therapy at cycle 2 day 1 and cycle 4 day 1. After peripheral blood was drawn into 8 mL Vacutainer Cell Preparation Tubes, PBMCs were isolated by centrifugation and then cryopreserved.

This sample was taken from a study of PD-1 blockade in classical Hodgkin lymphoma (dated by TCRdb to about 2020). Study-level background: Nivolumab dosing was 3 mg/kg intravenously every 2 weeks, continuing until either disease progression or unacceptable toxicity. The study used TCR beta sequencing and CyTOF to define a peripheral blood immune signature of response to PD-1 blockade in classical Hodgkin lymphoma. What the research found in general, with its limitations: A significant rise by C4D1 was seen in CD4+ but not CD8+ TCR diversity (p=0.0027 vs p=0.16), with the rise being most apparent in complete responders (p=0.02). The study was restricted to a single clinical trial cohort, and the causes of repertoire differences, possibly disease activity or prior therapy, were left undefined. Baseline TCR diversity was reported to be lower in newly diagnosed patients than in healthy donors and to be lower still in relapsed/refractory patients. Among trial patients, those achieving complete response had baseline diversity similar to that of newly diagnosed patients, while diversity was significantly lower in partial responders and progressors. Patients starting nivolumab less than 1 year after ASCT had lower diversity and were excluded from later analyses to avoid confounding by immune reconstitution.

The CDR1 and CDR2 encoded by the germline V gene (reference sequence) are MNHEY and SMNVEV. Trimming removed 3 bases from V and 4 bases from J, leaving 16 bases between the germline ends. The CDR3 holds 15 amino acids from the cysteine to the phenylalanine. Only CDR3 DNA remains: 45 bases, in frame from the first base. The Qiagen DNeasy kit was used to extract genomic DNA both from unsorted PBMCs and from the negatively selected CD4+ and CD8+ fractions. Amplification of TCR beta CDR3 regions was done by immunoSEQ multiplex PCR with primers that anneal to V and J segments. A synthetic immune receptor repertoire was used to minimize amplification bias, and remaining bias was computationally removed after sequencing. Per the authors' processing: Custom Python scripts were used to quantify repertoire diversity as the Shannon entropy index. The unsorted, CD4+ and CD8+ repertoires were each analyzed separately, with the exception of combined analyses, where CD4+ and CD8+ sequences were merged in silico. A clone was considered expanded if an increase in frequency of at least 2-fold after treatment relative to C1D1 was found, and a pseudocount of 0.5 was applied to clones undetected at baseline. Singleton clones were defined as clones with 0 or 1 copy at C1D1, and non-singleton clones were defined as clones with 2 or more copies. Clones expanded in unsorted samples were annotated as CD4+, CD8+ or unknown by matching protein sequences in sorted samples from the same patient. Diversity changes from C1D1 to C4D1 were tested in paired samples using Wilcoxon tests. TCRdb re-hosts the immuneACCESS table, in-frame sequences only. Its copies lack some clones; in the studies checked, an unresolved V gene accounts for under half of them, and the cause for the rest is not known. That table gives V, J and clone size, and the DNA gave D and trimming. This sample holds almost 100,000 clones; 92% were observed only once. The top ten constitute about 2.5% of the sample.

This specimen consisted of peripheral blood mononuclear cells (PBMCs), obtained at baseline. This receptor was obtained from a human donor with classical Hodgkin lymphoma. Rearrangement joined TRBV27 to TRBJ2-7, with a tentative D gene TRBD2 over 8 matching bases. The DNA is TGTGCCAGCAGTTTGGGACAGCGGGGGACTTACGAGCAGTACTTC. Translated, it reads CASSLGQRGTYEQYF.